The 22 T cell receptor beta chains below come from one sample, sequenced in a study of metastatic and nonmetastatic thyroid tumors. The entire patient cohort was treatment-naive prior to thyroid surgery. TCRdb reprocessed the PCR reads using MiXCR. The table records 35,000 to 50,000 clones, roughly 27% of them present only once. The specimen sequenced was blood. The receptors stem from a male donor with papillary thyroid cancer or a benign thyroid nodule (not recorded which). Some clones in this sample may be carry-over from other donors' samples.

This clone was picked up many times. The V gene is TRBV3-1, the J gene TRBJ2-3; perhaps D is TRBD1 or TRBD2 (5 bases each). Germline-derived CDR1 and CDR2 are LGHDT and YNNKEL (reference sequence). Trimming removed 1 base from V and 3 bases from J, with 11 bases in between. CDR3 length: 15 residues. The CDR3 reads CASSQVGVETDTQYF. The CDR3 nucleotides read TGTGCCAGCAGCCAAGTGGGGGTAGAGACAGATACGCAGTATTTT.

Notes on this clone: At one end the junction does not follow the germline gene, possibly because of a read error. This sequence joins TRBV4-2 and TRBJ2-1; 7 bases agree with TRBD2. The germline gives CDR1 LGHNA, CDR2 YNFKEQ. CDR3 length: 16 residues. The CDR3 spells CATSQHRDYRENEQFF. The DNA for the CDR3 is TGTGCCACCAGCCAACACCGGGACTACCGGGAGAATGAGCAGTTCTTC.

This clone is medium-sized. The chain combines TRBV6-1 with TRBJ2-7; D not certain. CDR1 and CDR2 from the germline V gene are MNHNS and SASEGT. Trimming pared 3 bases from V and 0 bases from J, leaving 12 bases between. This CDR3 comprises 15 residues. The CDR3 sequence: CASSDNSQNSYEQYF. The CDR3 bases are TGTGCCAGCAGTGATAACAGCCAGAACTCCTACGAGCAGTACTTC.

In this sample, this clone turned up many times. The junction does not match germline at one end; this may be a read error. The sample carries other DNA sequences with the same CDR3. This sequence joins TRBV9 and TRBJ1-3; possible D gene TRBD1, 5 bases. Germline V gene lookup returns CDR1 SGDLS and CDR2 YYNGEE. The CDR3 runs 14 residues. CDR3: CASGVFEGGNTIYF. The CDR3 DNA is TGTGCCAGCGGCGTGTTTGAGGGGGGAAACACCATATATTTT.

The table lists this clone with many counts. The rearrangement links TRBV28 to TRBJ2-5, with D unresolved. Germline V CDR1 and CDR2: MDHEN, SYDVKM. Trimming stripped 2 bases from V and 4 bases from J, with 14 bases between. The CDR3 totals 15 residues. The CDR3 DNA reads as TGTGCCAGCAGTTTAGAGGTCGCTTACATAGAGACCCAGTACTTC. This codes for CASSLEVAYIETQYF.

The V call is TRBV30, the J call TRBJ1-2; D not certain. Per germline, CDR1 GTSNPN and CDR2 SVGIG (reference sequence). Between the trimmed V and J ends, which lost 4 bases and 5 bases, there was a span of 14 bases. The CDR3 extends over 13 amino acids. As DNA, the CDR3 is TGTGCCTGGACCGTGTACTACCCTTATGGCTACACCTTC. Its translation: CAWTVYYPYGYTF. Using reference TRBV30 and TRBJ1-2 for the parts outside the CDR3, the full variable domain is SQTIHQWPATLVQPVGSPLSLECTVEGTSNPNLYWYRQAAGRGLQLLFYSVGIGQISSEVPQNLSASRPQDRQFILSSKKLLLSDSGFYLCAWTVYYPYGYTFGSGTRLTVV.

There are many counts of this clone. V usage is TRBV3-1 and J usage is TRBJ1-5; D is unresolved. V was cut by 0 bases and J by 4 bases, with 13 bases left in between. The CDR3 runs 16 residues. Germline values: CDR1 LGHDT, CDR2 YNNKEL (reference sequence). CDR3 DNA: TGTGCCAGCAGCCAAGAGGTCCCCGGGAGTAATCAGCCCCAGCATTTT. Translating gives CASSQEVPGSNQPQHF.

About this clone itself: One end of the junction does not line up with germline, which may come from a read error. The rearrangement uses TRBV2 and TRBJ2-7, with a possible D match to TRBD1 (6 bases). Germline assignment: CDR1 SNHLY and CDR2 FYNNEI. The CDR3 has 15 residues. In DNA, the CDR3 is TGTGCCGGCAGTACGGAGACAGGAAGCTCCTACGAGCAGTACTTC. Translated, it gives CAGSTETGSSYEQYF.

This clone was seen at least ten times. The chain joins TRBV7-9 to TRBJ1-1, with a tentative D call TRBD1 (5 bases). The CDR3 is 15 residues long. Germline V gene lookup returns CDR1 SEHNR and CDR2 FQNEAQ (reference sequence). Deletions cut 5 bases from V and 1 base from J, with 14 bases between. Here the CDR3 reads CASSPGGTANTEAFF. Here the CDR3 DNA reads TGTGCCAGCAGCCCGGGCGGGACGGCGAACACTGAAGCTTTCTTT.

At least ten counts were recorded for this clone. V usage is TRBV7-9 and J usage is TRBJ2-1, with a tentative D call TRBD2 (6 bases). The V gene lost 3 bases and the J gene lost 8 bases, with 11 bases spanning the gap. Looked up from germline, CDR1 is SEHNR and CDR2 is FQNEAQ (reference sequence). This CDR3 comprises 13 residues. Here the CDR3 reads CASSFGSGDEQFF. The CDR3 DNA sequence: TGTGCCAGCAGCTTCGGGAGTGGGGATGAGCAGTTCTTC.

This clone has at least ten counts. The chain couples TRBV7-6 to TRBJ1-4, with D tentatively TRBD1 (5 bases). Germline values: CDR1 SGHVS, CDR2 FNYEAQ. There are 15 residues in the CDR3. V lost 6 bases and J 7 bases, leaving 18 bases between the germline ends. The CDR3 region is CASSHGRGRGEKLFF. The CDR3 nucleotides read TGTGCCAGCAGTCACGGGCGGGGGAGGGGTGAAAAACTGTTTTTT. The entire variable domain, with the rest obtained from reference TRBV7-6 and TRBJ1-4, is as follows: GAGVSQSPRYKVTKRGQDVALRCDPISGHVSLYWYRQALGQGPEFLTYFNYEAQQDKSGLPNDRFSAERPEGSISTLTIQRTEQRDSAMYRCASSHGRGRGEKLFFGSGTQLSVL.

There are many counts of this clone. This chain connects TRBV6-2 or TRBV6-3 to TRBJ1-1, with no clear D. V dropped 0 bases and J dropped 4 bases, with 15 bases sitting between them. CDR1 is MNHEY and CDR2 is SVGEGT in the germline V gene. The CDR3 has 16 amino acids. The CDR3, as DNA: TGTGCCAGCAGTTACTCACCAGCCGTCATTGGCACTGAAGCTTTCTTT. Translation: CASSYSPAVIGTEAFF.

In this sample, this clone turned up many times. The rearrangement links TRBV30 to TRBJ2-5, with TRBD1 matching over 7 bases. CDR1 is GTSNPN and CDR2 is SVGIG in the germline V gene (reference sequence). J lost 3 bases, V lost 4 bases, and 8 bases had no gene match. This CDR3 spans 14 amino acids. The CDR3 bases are TGTGCCTGGAAGACCACGGGACAGAAAGAGACCCAGTACTTC. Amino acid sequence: CAWKTTGQKETQYF. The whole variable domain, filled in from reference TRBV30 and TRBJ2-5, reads SQTIHQWPATLVQPVGSPLSLECTVEGTSNPNLYWYRQAAGRGLQLLFYSVGIGQISSEVPQNLSASRPQDRQFILSSKKLLLSDSGFYLCAWKTTGQKETQYFGPGTRLLVL.

CDR3 sequence: CSAPITGVPQHF. CDR3 coding DNA: TGCAGTGCTCCTATAACAGGGGTGCCCCAGCATTTT. The chain joins TRBV20-1 to TRBJ1-5; 7 bases match TRBD1. With 5 bases clipped from V and 9 bases from J, the junction kept 7 bases outside the gene matches. The CDR3 totals 12 residues. The germline gives CDR1 DFQATT, CDR2 SNEGSKA (reference sequence).

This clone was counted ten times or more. Here the CDR3 reads CASSLGTMNTEAFF. DNA for the CDR3: TGTGCCAGCAGCTTAGGTACTATGAACACTGAAGCTTTCTTT. The chain couples TRBV11-3 to TRBJ1-1; D call uncertain. The germline CDR1 and CDR2 sequences are SGHNT and YENEEA. The CDR3 runs to 14 residues. The germline V and J ends were trimmed by 1 base and 0 bases, with 6 bases remaining between them.

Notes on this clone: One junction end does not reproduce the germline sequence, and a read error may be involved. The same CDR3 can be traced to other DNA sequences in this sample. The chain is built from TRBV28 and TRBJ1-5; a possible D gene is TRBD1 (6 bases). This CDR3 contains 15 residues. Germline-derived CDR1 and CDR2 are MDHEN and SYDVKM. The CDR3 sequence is CASSFVLTGNQPQHF. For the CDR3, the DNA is TGTGCAAGCAGTTTTGTTCTGACAGGAAATCAGCCACAGCATTTT.

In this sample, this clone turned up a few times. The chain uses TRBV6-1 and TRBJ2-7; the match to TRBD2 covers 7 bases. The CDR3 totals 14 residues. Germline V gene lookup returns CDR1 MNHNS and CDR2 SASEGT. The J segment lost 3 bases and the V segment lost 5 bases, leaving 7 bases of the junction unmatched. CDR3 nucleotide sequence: TGTGCCAGCAGTCTGGTAGCGGGCTTCTACGAGCAGTACTTC. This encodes CASSLVAGFYEQYF.

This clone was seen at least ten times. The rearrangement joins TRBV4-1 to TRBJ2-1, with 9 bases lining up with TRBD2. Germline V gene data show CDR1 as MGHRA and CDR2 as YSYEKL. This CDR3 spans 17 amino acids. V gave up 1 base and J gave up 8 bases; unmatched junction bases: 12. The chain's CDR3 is CASSQGVQAGGLDEQFF. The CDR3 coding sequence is TGCGCCAGCAGCCAAGGGGTACAGGCGGGGGGGTTGGATGAGCAGTTCTTC.

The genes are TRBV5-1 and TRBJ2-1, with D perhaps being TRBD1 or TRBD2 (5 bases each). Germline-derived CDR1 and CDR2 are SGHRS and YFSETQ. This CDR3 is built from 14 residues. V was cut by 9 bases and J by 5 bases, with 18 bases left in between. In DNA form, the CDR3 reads TGCGCCACCCGAGAGAGGGGAGTGAACAATGAGCAGTTCTTC. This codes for CATRERGVNNEQFF.

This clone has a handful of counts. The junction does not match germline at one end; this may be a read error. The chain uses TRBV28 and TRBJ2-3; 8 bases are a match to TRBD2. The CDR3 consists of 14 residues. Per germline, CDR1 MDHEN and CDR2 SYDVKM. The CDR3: CASLIGGASDTQYF. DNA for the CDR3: TGTGCCAGCCTTATCGGGGGGGCCTCAGATACACAGTATTTT.

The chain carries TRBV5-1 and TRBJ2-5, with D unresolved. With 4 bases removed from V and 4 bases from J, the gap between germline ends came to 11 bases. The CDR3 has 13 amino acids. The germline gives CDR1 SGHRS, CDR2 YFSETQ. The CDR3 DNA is TGCGCCAGCAGCCCATCGGCTAGAGAGACCCAGTACTTC. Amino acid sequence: CASSPSARETQYF.

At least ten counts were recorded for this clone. The CDR3 DNA reads TGTGCCAGCAGCAACACCACAGGGGGCCGGGGTGAAGCTTTCTTT. This sequence encodes CASSNTTGGRGEAFF. This chain joins TRBV28 and TRBJ1-1; 9 positions agree with TRBD1. CDR1 is MDHEN, CDR2 SYDVKM, per germline. Germline trimming cut 6 bases from V and 7 bases from J; bases unmatched to any gene: 12. This CDR3 contains 15 residues.